A selection of T cell receptor beta chains follows, all from one sample in a study of T cell responses to AZD1222 COVID-19 vaccine. Here immunoSEQ multiplex PCR was the method, and the copy in TCRdb shows in-frame clones only, minus some. The sample carries around 170,000 clones, 88% recorded once. The material was peripheral blood, obtained 28 days after the second AZD1222 dose. The receptors derive from an adult who received the AZD1222 COVID-19 vaccine. CDR3s include the opening cysteine and the closing phenylalanine or tryptophan. Fields, in order: D gene, V gene, J gene, clone size, CDR3 protein, CDR3 DNA. A D gene is named only where the DNA matches it firmly. Only part of the rows carry a size: once, few, many, or a class if the clone is expanded.

>TRBD1|TRBV13|TRBJ2-2|-
CASSPWGQFNTGELFF
TGTGCCAGCAGCCCCTGGGGACAGTTTAACACCGGGGAGCTGTTTTTT
>TRBD1|TRBV6-5|TRBJ1-6|-
CASRQPGQWASPLHF
TGTGCCAGCAGGCAACCGGGACAGTGGGCTTCACCCCTCCACTTT
>TRBD1|TRBV7-2|TRBJ1-4|-
CASSLTGGATNEKLFF
TGTGCCAGCAGCCTTACAGGGGGCGCAACTAATGAAAAACTGTTTTTT
>-|TRBV7-8|TRBJ2-5|-
CASGPRLEVRETQYF
TGTGCCAGCGGCCCTAGACTAGAAGTGAGAGAGACCCAGTACTTC
>-|TRBV7-3|TRBJ2-1|-
CASSLGIVNEQFF
TGTGCCAGCAGCTTAGGGATAGTCAATGAGCAGTTCTTC
>TRBD1|TRBV12-5|TRBJ1-6|-
CASGLLGTGLSPLHF
TGTGCTAGTGGTTTGTTAGGGACAGGGCTGTCACCCCTCCACTTT
>TRBD2|TRBV7-9|TRBJ2-2|-
CASSTSTFAGLGFGELFF
TGTGCCAGCAGCACGTCTACCTTTGCGGGACTAGGTTTCGGGGAGCTGTTTTTT
>TRBD1|TRBV15|TRBJ1-2|few
CATSVRTGTGYTF
TGTGCCACCAGCGTAAGGACAGGAACCGGCTACACCTTC
>TRBD1|TRBV7-8|TRBJ2-4|-
CASSFRTGYNIQYF
TGTGCCAGCAGCTTCCGGACAGGGTACAACATTCAGTACTTC
>-|TRBV30|TRBJ1-5|-
CAWSTPRRNQPQHF
TGTGCCTGGAGTACGCCCAGAAGAAATCAGCCCCAGCATTTT
>-|TRBV6-1|TRBJ1-2|-
CASDRGQSYGYTF
TGTGCCAGCGATCGTGGACAGTCCTATGGCTACACCTTC
>TRBD2|TRBV5-4|TRBJ2-7|-
CASSLVAGPYEQYF
TGTGCCAGCAGCTTAGTAGCGGGACCCTACGAGCAGTACTTC
>-|TRBV12-3/TRBV12-4|TRBJ1-1|-
CASRSGSTEAFF
TGTGCCAGCAGGTCAGGTTCTACTGAAGCTTTCTTT
>TRBD1|TRBV9|TRBJ2-5|-
CASSPHPDRGPETQYF
TGTGCCAGCAGCCCTCACCCGGACAGGGGGCCAGAGACCCAGTACTTC
>TRBD1|TRBV11-2|TRBJ2-5|-
CASSLSGGRETQYF
TGTGCCAGCAGCTTGTCAGGGGGCCGAGAGACCCAGTACTTC
>TRBD2|TRBV7-3|TRBJ2-7|-
CASSNGLAGGEQYF
TGTGCCAGCAGCAACGGACTAGCGGGGGGAGAGCAGTACTTC
>-|TRBV5-1|TRBJ1-3|-
CASSLEGAGSGNTIYF
TGCGCCAGCAGCTTGGAGGGTGCGGGTTCTGGAAACACCATATATTTT
>-|TRBV18|TRBJ2-7|-
CASSTLDRGGEQYF
TGTGCCAGCTCAACCCTCGACAGGGGAGGGGAGCAGTACTTC
>-|TRBV19|TRBJ1-6|once
CASTSQRIYNSPLHF
TGTGCCAGTACCTCCCAGCGGATATATAATTCACCCCTCCACTTT
>-|TRBV28|TRBJ1-1|hyperexpanded
CASSLEEGSKMNTEAFF
TGTGCCAGCAGCCTCGAGGAGGGTTCCAAGATGAACACTGAAGCTTTCTTT
>TRBD1|TRBV5-1|TRBJ2-7|-
CASGQGTLSYEQYF
TGCGCCAGCGGACAGGGTACGCTATCCTACGAGCAGTACTTC
>TRBD1|TRBV11-3|TRBJ2-7|once
CASSPGQGTYEQYF
TGTGCCAGCAGCCCGGGACAGGGTACCTACGAGCAGTACTTC
>-|TRBV6-5|TRBJ1-1|-
CASSYSPVNTEAFF
TGTGCCAGCAGTTACTCGCCAGTGAACACTGAAGCTTTCTTT
>TRBD1|TRBV9|TRBJ2-7|-
CASSVTGAGEQYF
TGTGCCAGCAGCGTGACAGGGGCGGGGGAGCAGTACTTC
>-|TRBV12-3/TRBV12-4|TRBJ2-7|-
CASRLGGLYEQYF
TGTGCCAGCAGGTTAGGGGGGTTGTACGAGCAGTACTTC
>TRBD1|TRBV7-3|TRBJ1-2|-
CASSLSPGTGPSNGYGYTF
TGTGCCAGCAGCTTATCGCCCGGGACAGGGCCTTCTAACGGATATGGCTACACCTTC
>-|TRBV3-1/TRBV3-2|TRBJ1-2|-
CASSPPPGTGGGYTF
TGTGCCAGCAGCCCACCCCCAGGTACAGGCGGCGGCTACACCTTC